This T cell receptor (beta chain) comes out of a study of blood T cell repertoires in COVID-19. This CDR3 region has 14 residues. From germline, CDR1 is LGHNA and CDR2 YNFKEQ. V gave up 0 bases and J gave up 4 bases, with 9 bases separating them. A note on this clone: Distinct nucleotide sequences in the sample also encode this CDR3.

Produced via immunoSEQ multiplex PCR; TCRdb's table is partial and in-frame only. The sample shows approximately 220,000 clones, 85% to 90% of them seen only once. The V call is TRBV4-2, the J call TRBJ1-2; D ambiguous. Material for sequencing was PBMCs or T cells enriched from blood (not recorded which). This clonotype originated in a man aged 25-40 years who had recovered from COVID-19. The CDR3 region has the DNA TGTGCCAGCAGCCAAGATAGGAGCAGCTATGGCTACACCTTC. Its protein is CASSQDRSSYGYTF.